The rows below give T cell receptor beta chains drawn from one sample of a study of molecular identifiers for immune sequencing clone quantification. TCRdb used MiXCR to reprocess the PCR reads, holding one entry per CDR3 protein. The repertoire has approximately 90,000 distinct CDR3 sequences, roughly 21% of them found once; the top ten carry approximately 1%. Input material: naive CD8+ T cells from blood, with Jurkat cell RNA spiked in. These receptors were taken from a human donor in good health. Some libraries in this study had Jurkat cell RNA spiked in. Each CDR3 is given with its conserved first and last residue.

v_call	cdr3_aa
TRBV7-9	CASSLGLADTYEQYF
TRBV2	CASSVVAGAGSGEQFF
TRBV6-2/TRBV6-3	CASRKPGRGVYEQYF
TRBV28	CASSPRESTLYNEQFF
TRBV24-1	CATSEPGGSEQYF
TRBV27	CASSFRGTSYEQYF
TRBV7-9	CASRPMDGTEAFF
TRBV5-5	CASSLVGVPSRTTEAFF
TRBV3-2	CASSQETGAGELFF
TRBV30	CAWGGGGADTQYF
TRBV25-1	CASSNDRATDTQYF
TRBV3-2	CASRSRWTSGENTDTQYF
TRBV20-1	CSVLDTGQINQPQHF
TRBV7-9	CASSLGQSYTEAFF
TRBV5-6	CASSLGPRSGTSTDTQYF
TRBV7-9	CASMVSEIPEAFF
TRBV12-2	CASRLVPLARSHEQYF
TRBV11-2	CASRTSGGPQETQYF
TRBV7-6	CASSLEPGTSGISYNEQFF
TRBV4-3	CASSQRGGRPSTDTQYF
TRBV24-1	CATSAPGLPTDTQYF
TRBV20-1	CSANHRGLTYEQYF
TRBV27	CASSLTGPTGAFF
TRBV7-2	CASSKTSGSIYEQYF
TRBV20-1	CSAGRTWGESTDTQYF
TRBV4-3	CASSQDRGLAGELFF
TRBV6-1	CASSETTGPQETQYF
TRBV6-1	CASSEQLIYEQYF
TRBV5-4	CASSDSTSNTEAFF
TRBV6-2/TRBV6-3	CASSRDSYTGELFF
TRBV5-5	CASSPDSNYGYTF
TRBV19	CASSIYTRGNTEAFF
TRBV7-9	CASSSTRQGRSSYEQYF
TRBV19	CASSPGTWQSNQPQHF
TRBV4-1	CASSQQGINSPLHF
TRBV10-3	CAISEGYSSTDTQYF
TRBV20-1	CSASTGSTDTQYF
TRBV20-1	CSARDSGLGGLERGGYTF
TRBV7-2	CASSPPLQGSAYGYTF
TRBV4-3	CASSQATGNQPQHF
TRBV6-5	CASTRQDLTKQYF
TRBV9	CASSVGQGDYGYTF
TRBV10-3	CAINTDRGTEQFF
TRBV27	CASSLSRQAYTEAFF
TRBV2	CAGSGGYEQYF
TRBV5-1	CASSFWTGGPHEQYF
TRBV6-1	CASSEGPAYNEQFF
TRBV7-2	CASRLPGGGATDTQYF
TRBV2	CASSEGPESTDTQYF